What follows is one T cell receptor (beta chain) and its context. What it binds is not known. The data derive from a study of cytomegalovirus exposure and HLA in healthy donors. Study-level background: The study placed approximately 78% of its approximately 400 genotyped donors in the Caucasian-associated ancestry cluster. Regarding the study as a whole: A highly shared variant cluster was judged a likely technical artifact.

The CDR3 has 14 residues. Per germline, CDR1 WSHSY and CDR2 SAAADI. V trimming: 10 bases; J trimming: 6 bases; junction bases outside the gene matches: 9. PCR was performed using 60 Vbeta and 13 Jbeta primers. Clones were read by immunoSEQ multiplex PCR, and TCRdb kept only the in-frame ones, dropping some. The sample lists under 200,000 clones, 70% to 85% occurring once. Source material: PBMCs. The chain combines TRBV10-2 with TRBJ1-2; 12 bases fit TRBD1. The sequence derives from a man aged 50 to 60 in good health and CMV-seropositive. The CDR3 protein is CATRDRGHGDGYTF. The CDR3 DNA follows: TGCGCCACACGGGACAGGGGGCATGGGGATGGCTACACCTTC.